This TCR beta chain comes out of a study of synovial regulatory T cells in juvenile arthritis. Whole-study findings and limits: Compared with other blood Treg cells, inflammation-associated Treg cells had reduced TCR diversity. Synovial Treg CDR3 sequences overlapped more with iaTregs than other circulating Tregs. Synovial Teff and blood CPL repertoires partially overlapped with iaTreg TCR repertoires, which were largely patient-private.

Of note for this clone: Its target is unknown.

Some clones are missing from TCRdb's copy, which holds only in-frame ones; the method was immunoSEQ multiplex PCR. Here the sample table reports over 9,000 clones. The CDR3 is 10 amino acids. Nucleotide data are not available. Looked up from germline, CDR1 is LGHNT and CDR2 is FRNRAP. The sample was Treg cells from blood. Subset of the sample: remaining (HLA-DR-negative) circulating blood Treg cells. The V call is TRBV12-5, the J call TRBJ2-7. This clonotype was obtained from a donor younger than 30 with juvenile idiopathic arthritis. The CDR3 loop is CASGLGDLDF.